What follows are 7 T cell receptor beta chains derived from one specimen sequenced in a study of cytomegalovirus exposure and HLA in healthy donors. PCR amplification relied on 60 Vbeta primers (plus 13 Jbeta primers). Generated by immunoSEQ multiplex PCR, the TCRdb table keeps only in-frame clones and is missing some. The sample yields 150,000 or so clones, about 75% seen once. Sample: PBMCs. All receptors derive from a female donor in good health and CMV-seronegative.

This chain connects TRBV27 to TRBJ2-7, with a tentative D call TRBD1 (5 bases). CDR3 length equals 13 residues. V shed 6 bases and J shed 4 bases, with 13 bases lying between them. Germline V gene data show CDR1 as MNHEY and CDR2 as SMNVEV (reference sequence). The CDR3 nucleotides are TGTGCCAGCAGCCGACAGCACCTATACGAGCAGTACTTC. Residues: CASSRQHLYEQYF.

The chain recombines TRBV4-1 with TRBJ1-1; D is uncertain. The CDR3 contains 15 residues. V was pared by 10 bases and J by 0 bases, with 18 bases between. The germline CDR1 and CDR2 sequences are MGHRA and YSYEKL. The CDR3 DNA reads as TGCGCCACCACCCCGAGGTCGGCCATGAACACTGAAGCTTTCTTT. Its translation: CATTPRSAMNTEAFF.

The CDR3 sequence is CASSPRLSDEQYF. As DNA, the CDR3 is TGTGCCAGCAGCCCCCGATTGAGCGACGAGCAGTACTTC. V usage is TRBV7-7 and J usage is TRBJ2-7; D remains unclear. Germline values: CDR1 SSHAT, CDR2 FNYEAQ (reference sequence). V was trimmed by 5 bases and J by 5 bases, leaving 13 bases between them. CDR3 length: 13 residues.

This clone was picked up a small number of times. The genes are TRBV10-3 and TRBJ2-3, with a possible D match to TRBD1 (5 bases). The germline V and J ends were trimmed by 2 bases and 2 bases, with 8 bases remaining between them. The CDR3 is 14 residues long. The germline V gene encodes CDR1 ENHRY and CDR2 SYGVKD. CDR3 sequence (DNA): TGTGCCATCAGTGAGGCGACAGACACAGATACGCAGTATTTT. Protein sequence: CAISEATDTDTQYF.

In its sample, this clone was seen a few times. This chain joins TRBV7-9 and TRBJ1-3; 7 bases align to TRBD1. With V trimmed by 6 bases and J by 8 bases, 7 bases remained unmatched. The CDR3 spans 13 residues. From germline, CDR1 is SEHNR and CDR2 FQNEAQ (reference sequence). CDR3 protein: CASSKGGSDTIYF. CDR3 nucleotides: TGTGCCAGCAGTAAAGGGGGCTCGGACACCATATATTTT.

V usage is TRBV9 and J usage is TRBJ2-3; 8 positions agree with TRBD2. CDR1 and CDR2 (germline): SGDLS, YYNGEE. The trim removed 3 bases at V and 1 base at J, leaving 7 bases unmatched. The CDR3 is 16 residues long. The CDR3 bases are TGTGCCAGCAGCGCGGGGGGGCGGGGCCGCACAGATACGCAGTATTTT. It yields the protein CASSAGGRGRTDTQYF. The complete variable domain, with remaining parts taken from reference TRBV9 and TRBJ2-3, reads DSGVTQTPKHLITATGQRVTLRCSPRSGDLSVYWYQQSLDQGLQFLIQYYNGEERAKGNILERFSAQQFPDLHSELNLSSLELGDSALYFCASSAGGRGRTDTQYFGPGTRLTVL.

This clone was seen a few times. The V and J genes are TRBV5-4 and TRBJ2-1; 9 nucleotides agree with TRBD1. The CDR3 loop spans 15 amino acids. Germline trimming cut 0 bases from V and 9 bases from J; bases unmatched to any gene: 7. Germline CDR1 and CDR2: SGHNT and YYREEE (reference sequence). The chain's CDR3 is CASSLGDRVSREQFF. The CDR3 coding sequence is TGTGCCAGCAGCTTGGGGGACAGGGTATCCCGTGAGCAGTTCTTC.